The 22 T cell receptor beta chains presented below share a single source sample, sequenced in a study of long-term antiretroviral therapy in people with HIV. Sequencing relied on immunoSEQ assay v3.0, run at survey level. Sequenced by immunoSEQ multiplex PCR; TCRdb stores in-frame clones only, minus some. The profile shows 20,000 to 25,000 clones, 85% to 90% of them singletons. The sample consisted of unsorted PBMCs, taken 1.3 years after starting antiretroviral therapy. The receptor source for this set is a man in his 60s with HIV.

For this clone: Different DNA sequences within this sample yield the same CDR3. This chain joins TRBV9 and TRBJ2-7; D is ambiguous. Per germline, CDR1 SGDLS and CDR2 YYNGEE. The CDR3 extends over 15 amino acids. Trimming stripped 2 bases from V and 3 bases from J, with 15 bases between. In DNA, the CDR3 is TGTGCCAGCAGCGTTTCAGGAAGCAATGACTACGAGCAGTACTTC. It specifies CASSVSGSNDYEQYF.

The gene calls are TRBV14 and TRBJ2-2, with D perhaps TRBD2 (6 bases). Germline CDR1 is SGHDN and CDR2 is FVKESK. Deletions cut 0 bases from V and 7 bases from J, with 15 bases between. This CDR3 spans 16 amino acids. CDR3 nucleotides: TGTGCCAGCAGCCAAGATTGGACGAGGGGAGGCGGGGAGCTGTTTTTT. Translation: CASSQDWTRGGGELFF. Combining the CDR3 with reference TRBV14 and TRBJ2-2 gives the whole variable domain EAGVTQFPSHSVIEKGQTVTLRCDPISGHDNLYWYRRVMGKEIKFLLHFVKESKQDESGMPNNRFLAERTGGTYSTLKVQPAELEDSGVYFCASSQDWTRGGGELFFGEGSRLTVL.

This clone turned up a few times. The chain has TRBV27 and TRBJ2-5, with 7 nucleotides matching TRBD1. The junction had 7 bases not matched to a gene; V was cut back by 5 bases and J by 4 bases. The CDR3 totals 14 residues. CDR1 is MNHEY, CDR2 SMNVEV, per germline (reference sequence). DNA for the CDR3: TGTGCCAGCAGTCAGGGACAGCTCAGAGAGACCCAGTACTTC. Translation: CASSQGQLRETQYF.

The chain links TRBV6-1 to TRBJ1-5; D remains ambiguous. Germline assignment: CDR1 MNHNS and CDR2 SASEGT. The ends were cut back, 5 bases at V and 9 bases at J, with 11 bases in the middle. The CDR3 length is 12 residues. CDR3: CASSHPTTPQHF. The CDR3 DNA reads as TGTGCCAGCAGTCACCCGACAACGCCCCAGCATTTT.

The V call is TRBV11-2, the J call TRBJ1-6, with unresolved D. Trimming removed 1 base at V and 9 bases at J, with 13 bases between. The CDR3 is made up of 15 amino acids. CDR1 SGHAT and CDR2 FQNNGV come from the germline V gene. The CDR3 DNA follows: TGTGCCAGCAGCTTAGCACAGACAAGAGGTTCACCCCTCCACTTT. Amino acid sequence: CASSLAQTRGSPLHF.

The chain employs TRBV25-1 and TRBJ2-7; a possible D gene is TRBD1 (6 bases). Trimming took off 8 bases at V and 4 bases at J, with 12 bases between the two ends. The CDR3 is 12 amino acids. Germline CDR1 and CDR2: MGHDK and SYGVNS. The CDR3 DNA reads TGTGCCAGCGGTGGACAGCCATACGAGCAGTACTTC. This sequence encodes CASGGQPYEQYF.

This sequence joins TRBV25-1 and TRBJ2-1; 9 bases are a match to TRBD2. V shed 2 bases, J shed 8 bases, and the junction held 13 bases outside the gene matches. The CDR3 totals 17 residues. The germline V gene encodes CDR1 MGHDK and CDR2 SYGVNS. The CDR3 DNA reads TGTGCCAGCAGTGAAAGTAGGAGTCCCGGGACTAGCTATGAGCAGTTCTTC. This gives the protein CASSESRSPGTSYEQFF.

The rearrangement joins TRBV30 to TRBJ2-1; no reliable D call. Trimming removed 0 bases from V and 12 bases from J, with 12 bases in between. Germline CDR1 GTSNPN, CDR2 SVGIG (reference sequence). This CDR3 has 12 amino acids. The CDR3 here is CAWSVRAAGQFF. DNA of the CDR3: TGTGCCTGGAGTGTACGGGCTGCCGGGCAGTTCTTC.

CDR3 DNA sequence: TGCAGCGTTGTTGGTCTAGAGGAAAAACTGTTTTTT. Translating gives CSVVGLEEKLFF. The chain links TRBV29-1 to TRBJ1-4; D gene ambiguous. Germline CDR1 SQVTM, CDR2 ANQGSEA. With 4 bases removed from V and 8 bases from J, the gap between germline ends came to 11 bases. CDR3 size: 12 residues.

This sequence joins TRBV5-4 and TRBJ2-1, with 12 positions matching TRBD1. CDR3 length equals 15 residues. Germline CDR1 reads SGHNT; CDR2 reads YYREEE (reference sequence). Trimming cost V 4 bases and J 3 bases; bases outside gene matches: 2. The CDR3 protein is CASSGDRGHYNEQFF. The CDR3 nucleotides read TGTGCCAGCAGCGGGGACAGGGGGCACTACAATGAGCAGTTCTTC.

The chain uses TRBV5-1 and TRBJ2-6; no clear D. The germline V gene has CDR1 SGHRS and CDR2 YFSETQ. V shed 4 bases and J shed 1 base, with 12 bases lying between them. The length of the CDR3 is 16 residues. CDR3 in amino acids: CASSARTASGANVLTF. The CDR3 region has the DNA TGCGCCAGCAGCGCCCGGACGGCTTCTGGGGCCAACGTCCTGACTTTC.

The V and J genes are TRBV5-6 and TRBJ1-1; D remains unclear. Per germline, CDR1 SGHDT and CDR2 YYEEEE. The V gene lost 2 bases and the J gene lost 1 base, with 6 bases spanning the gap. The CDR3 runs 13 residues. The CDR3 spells CASSFQENTEAFF. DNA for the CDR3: TGTGCCAGCAGCTTTCAGGAGAACACTGAAGCTTTCTTT.

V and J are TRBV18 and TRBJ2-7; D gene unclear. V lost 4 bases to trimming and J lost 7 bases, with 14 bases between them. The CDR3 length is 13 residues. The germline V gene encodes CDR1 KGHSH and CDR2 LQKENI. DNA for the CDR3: TGTGCCAGCTCACTAAGACACGACGAAGAGCAGTACTTC. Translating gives CASSLRHDEEQYF.

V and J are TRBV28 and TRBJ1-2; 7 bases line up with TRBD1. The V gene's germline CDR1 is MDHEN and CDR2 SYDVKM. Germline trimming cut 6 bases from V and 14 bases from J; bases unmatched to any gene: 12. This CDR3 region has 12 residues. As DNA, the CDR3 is TGTGCCAGCAGCCGACAGGGACCTTTTGTGACCTTC. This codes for CASSRQGPFVTF.

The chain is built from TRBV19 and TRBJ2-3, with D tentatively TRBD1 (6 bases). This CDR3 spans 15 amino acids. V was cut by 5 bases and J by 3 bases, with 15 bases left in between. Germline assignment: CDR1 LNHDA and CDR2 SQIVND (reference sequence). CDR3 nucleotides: TGTGCCAGTAGTCCACAGGGAATCGCGACAGATACGCAGTATTTT. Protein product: CASSPQGIATDTQYF.

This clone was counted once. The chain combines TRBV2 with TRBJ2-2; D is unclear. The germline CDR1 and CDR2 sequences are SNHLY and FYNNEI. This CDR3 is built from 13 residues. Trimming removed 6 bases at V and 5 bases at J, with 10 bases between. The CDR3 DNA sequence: TGTGCCAGCAGGAGTGCCGATACCGGGGAGCTGTTTTTT. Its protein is CASRSADTGELFF.

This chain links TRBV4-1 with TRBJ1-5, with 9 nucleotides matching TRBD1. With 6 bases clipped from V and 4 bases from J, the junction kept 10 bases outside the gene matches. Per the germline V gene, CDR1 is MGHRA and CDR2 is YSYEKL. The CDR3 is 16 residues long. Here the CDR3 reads CASSRTGDAGNQPQHF. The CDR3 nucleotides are TGCGCCAGCAGTCGGACAGGGGACGCTGGGAATCAGCCCCAGCATTTT.

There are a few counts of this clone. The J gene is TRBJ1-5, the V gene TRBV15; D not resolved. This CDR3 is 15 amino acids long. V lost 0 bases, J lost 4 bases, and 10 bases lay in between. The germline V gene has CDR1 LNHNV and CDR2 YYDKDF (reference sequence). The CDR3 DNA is TGTGCCACCAGCAGAGATTTTCAAGGGAATCAGCCCCAGCATTTT. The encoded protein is CATSRDFQGNQPQHF.

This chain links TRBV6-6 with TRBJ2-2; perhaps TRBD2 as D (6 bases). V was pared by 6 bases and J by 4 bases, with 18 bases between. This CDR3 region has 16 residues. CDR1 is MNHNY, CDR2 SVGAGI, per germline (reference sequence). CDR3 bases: TGTGCCAGCAGAGGCCAACGGGAGTTCGGCACCGGGGAGCTGTTTTTT. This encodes CASRGQREFGTGELFF.

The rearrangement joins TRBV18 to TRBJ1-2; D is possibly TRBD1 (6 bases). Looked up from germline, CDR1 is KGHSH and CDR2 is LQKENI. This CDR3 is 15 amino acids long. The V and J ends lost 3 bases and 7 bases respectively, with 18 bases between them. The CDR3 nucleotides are TGTGCCAGCTCACCTGGGGGCGGGACAAGGTTTGGCTACACCTTC. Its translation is CASSPGGGTRFGYTF.

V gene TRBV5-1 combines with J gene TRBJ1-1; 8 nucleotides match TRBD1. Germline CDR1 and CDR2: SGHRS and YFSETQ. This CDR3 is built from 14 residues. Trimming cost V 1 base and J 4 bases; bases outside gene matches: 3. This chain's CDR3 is CASSLQGAVTEAFF. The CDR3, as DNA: TGCGCCAGCAGCTTGCAGGGGGCCGTCACTGAAGCTTTCTTT.

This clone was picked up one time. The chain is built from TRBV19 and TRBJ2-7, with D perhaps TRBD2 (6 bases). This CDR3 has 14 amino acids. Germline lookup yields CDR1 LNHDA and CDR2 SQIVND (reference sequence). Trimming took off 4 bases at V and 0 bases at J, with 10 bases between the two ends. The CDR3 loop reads CASSTGLSSYEQYF. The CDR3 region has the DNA TGTGCCAGTAGTACGGGACTTAGCTCCTACGAGCAGTACTTC.